This TCR beta chain was identified during a study of shared clonotypes between healthy human individuals. V lost 0 bases and J lost 4, with 13 bases in between. Germline V gives CDR1 SGHDT, CDR2 YYEEEE. CDR3 size: 15 residues. CD8 cells regarded as naive lacked CD45RO, were positively chosen for CCR7, and omitted terminally differentiated effector memory CD45RA+ cells. In the case of this clone: The antigen remains undetermined.

Study results and limitations: Clonotypes which were not shared had lower generation probabilities than clonotypes that all four donors shared. Only blood underwent sampling, and tissue repertoires likely differ.

Method: immunoSEQ multiplex PCR; TCRdb's copy keeps in-frame clones and lacks some. The sample has millions of clones; about 92% are singletons. The chain is built from TRBV5-6 and TRBJ1-2; no clear D gene. Sequenced sample: naive CD8+ T cells from PBMCs. The TCR originated in a young man in good health. Some clones in this sample may be carry-over from other donors' samples. The CDR3 nucleotides read TGTGCCAGCAGCTTGGGCGATCTTATCGGCTATGGCTACACCTTC. Residues: CASSLGDLIGYGYTF.